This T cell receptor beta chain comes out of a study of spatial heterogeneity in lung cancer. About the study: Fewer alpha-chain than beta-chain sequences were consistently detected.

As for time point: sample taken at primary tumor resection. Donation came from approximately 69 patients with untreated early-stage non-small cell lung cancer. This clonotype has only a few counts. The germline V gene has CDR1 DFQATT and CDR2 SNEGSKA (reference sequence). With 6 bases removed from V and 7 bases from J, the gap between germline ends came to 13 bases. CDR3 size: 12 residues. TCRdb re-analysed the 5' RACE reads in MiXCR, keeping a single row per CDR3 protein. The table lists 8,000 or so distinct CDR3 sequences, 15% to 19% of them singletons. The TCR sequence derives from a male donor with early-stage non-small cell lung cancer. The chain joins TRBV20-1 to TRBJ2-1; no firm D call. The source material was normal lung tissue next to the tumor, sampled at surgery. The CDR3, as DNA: TGCAGTGCCCCCGCCCTCACAAATGAGCAGTTCTTC. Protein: CSAPALTNEQFF.